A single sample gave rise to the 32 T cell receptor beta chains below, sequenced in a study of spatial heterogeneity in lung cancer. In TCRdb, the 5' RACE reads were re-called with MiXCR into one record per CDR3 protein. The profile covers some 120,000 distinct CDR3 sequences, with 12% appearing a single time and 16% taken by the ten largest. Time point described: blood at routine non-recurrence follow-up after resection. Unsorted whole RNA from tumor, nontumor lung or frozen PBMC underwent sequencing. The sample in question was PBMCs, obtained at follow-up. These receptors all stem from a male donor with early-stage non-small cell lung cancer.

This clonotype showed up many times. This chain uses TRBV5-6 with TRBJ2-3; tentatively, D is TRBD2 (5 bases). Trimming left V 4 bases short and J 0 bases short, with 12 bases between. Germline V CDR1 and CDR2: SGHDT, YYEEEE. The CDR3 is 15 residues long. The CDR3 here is CASSHWTGSTDTQYF. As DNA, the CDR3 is TGTGCCAGCAGCCATTGGACTGGTAGCACAGATACGCAGTATTTT.

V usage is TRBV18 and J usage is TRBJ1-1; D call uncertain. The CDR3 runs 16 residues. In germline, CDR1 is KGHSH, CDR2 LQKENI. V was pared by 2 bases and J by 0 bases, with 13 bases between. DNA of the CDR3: TGTGCCAGCTCACCAATGCCCAGGCCAATGAACACTGAAGCTTTCTTT. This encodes CASSPMPRPMNTEAFF.

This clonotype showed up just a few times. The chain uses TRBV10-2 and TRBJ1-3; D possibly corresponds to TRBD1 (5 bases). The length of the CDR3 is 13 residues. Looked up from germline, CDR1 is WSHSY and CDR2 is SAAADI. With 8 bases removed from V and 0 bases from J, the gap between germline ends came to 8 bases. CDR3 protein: CASGGGSGNTIYF. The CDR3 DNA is TGCGCCAGCGGGGGAGGCTCTGGAAACACCATATATTTT.

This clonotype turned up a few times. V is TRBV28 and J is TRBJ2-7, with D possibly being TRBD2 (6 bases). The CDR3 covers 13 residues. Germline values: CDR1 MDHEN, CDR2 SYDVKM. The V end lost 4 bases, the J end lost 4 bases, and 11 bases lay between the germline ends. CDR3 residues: CASSWPTSYEQYF. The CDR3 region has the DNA TGTGCCAGCAGTTGGCCGACTAGTTACGAGCAGTACTTC.

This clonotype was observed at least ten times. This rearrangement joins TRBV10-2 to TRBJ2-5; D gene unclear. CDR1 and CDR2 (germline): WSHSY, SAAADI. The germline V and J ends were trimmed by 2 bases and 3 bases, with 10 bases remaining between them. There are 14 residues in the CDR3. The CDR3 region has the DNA TGCGCCAGCAGTGAGGCGCTGATGAAAGAGACCCAGTACTTC. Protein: CASSEALMKETQYF.

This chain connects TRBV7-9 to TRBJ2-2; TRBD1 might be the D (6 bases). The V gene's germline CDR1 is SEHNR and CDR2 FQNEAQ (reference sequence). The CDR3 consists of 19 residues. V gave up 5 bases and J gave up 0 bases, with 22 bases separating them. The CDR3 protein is CASSLVRDIWDANTGELFF. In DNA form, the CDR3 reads TGTGCCAGCAGCCTGGTCCGGGACATATGGGATGCGAACACCGGGGAGCTGTTTTTT.

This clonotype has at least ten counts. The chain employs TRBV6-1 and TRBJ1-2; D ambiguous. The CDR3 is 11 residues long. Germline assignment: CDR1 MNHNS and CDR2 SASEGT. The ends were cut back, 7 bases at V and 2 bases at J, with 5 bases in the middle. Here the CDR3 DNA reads TGTGCCAGCACTGGGAACTATGGCTACACCTTC. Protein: CASTGNYGYTF.

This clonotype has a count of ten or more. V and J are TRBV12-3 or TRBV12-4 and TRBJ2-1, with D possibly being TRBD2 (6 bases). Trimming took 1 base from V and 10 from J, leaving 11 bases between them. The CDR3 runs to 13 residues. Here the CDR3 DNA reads TGTGCCAGCAGTTTAGGAAGCGGGTTAGAGCAGTTCTTC. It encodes CASSLGSGLEQFF.

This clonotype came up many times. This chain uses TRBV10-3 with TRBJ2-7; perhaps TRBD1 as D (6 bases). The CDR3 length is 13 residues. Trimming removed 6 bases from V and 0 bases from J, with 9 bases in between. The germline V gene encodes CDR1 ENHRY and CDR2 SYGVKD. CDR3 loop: CAISRDTSYEQYF. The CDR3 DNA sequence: TGTGCCATCAGCCGGGACACCTCCTACGAGCAGTACTTC.

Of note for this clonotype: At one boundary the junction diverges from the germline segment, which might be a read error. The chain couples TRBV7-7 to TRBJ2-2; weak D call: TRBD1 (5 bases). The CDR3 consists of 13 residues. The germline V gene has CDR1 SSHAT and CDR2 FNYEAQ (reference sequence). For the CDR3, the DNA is TGTGCTAGCAGCCCCAGGGTGGCCGGGGAGCTGTTTTTT. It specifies CASSPRVAGELFF.

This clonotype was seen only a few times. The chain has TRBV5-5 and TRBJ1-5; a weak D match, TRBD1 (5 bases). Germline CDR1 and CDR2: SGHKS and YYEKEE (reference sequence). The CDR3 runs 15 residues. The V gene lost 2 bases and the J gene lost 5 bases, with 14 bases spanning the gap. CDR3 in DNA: TGTGCCAGCAGCTTAACAGGTTCCAGAGATCAGCCCCAGCATTTT. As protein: CASSLTGSRDQPQHF. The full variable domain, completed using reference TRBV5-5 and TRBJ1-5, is DAGVTQSPTHLIKTRGQQVTLRCSPISGHKSVSWYQQVLGQGPQFIFQYYEKEERGRGNFPDRFSARQFPNYSSELNVNALLLGDSALYLCASSLTGSRDQPQHFGDGTRLSIL.

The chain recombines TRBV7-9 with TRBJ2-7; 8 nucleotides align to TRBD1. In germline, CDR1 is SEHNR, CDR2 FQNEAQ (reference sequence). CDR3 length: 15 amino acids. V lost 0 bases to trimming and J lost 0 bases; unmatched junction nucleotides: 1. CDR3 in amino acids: CASSLATGVSYEQYF. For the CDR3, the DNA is TGTGCCAGCAGCTTAGCGACAGGGGTCTCCTACGAGCAGTACTTC.

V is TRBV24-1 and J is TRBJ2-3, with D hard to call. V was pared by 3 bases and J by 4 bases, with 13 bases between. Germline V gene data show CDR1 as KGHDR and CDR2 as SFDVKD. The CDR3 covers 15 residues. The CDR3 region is CATSDSLDTADTQYF. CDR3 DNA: TGTGCCACCAGTGATAGCCTCGATACGGCAGATACGCAGTATTTT.

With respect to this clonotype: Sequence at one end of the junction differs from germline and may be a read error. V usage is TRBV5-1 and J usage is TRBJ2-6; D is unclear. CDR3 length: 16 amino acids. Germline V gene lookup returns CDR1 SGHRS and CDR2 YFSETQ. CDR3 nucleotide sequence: TGCGCCAGCAGCTCCCAACCGATCTCTGGGACCAACGTCCTGACTTTC. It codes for CASSSQPISGTNVLTF.

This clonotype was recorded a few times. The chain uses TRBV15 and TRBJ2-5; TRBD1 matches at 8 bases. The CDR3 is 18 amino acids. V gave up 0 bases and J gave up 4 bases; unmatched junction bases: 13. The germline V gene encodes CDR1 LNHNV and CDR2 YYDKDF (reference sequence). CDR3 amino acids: CATSRDGGPRGRRETQYF. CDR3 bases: TGTGCCACCAGCAGAGATGGGGGGCCCAGGGGGCGGAGAGAGACCCAGTACTTC.

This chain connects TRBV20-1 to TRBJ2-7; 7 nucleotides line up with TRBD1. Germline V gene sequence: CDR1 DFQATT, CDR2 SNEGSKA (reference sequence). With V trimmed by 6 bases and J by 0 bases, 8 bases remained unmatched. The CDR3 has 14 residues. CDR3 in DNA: TGCAGTGCCTTTCAGCCAGGGGGCTCCTACGAGCAGTACTTC. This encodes CSAFQPGGSYEQYF.

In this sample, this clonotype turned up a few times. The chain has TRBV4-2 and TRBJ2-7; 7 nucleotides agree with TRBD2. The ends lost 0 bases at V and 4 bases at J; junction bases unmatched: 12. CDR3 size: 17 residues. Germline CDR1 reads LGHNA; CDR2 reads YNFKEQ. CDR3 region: CASSQDLLVAGLYEQYF. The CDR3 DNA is TGTGCCAGCAGCCAAGATTTACTGGTAGCGGGCTTGTACGAGCAGTACTTC.

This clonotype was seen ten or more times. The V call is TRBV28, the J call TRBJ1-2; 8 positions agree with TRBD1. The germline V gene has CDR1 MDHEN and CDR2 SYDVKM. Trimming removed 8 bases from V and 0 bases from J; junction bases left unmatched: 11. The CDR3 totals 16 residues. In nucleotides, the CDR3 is TGTGCCAGCCTTGATCCAGGGGGCCGATCTAACTATGGCTACACCTTC. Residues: CASLDPGGRSNYGYTF.

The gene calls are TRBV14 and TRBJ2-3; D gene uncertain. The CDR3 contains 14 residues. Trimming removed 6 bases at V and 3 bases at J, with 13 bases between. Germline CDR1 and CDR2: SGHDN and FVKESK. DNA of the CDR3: TGTGCCAGCAGTGAAAGGGAAAGAACAGATACGCAGTATTTT. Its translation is CASSERERTDTQYF.

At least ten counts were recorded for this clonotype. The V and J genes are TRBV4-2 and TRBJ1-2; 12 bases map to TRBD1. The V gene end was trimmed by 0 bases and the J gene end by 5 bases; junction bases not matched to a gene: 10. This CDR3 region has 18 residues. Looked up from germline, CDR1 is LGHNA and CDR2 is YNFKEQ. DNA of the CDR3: TGTGCCAGCAGCCAAGATGGGACAGGGGGCGCCTTTGGATATGGCTACACCTTC. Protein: CASSQDGTGGAFGYGYTF.

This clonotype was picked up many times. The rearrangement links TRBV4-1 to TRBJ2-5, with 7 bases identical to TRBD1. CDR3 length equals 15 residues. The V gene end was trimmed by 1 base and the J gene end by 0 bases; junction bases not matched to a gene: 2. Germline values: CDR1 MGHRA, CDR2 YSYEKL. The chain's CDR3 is CASSQGDRDQETQYF. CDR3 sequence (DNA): TGCGCCAGCAGCCAAGGGGACAGAGACCAAGAGACCCAGTACTTC.

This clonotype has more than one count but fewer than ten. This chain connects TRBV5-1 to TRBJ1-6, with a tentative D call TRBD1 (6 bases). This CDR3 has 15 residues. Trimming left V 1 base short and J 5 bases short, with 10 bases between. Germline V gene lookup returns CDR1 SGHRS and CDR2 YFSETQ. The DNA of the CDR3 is TGCGCCAGCAGCTTGCGGTCAGGGGATAATTCACCCCTCCACTTT. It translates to CASSLRSGDNSPLHF.

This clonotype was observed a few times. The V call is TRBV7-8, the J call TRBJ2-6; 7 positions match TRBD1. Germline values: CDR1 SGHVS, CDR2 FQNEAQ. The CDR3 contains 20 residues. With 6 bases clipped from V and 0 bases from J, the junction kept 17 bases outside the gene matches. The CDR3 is CASRSQRPGQFLSGANVLTF. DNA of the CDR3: TGTGCCAGCAGATCACAGAGACCGGGACAGTTCCTCTCTGGGGCCAACGTCCTGACTTTC.

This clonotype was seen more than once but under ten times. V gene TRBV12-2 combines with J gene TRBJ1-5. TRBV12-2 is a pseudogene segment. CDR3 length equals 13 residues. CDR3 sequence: CASRLKSNQPQHF. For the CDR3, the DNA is TGTGCAAGTCGCTTAAAGAGCAATCAGCCCCAGCATTTT.

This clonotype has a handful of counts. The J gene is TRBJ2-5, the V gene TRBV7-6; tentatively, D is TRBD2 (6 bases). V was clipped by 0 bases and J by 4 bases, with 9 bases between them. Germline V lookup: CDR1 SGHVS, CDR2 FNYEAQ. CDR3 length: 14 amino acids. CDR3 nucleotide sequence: TGTGCCAGCAGCTTAGCATACGGGGGAGAGACCCAGTACTTC. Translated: CASSLAYGGETQYF. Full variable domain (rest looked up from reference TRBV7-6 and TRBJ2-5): GAGVSQSPRYKVTKRGQDVALRCDPISGHVSLYWYRQALGQGPEFLTYFNYEAQQDKSGLPNDRFSAERPEGSISTLTIQRTEQRDSAMYRCASSLAYGGETQYFGPGTRLLVL.

The CDR3 coding sequence is TGTGCCAGCAGGCGCGGGAAAGAGACCCAGTACTTC. The encoded protein is CASRRGKETQYF. The gene calls are TRBV27 and TRBJ2-5; D possibly corresponds to TRBD2 (6 bases). Germline values: CDR1 MNHEY, CDR2 SMNVEV (reference sequence). The length of the CDR3 is 12 residues. The ends were cut back, 6 bases at V and 3 bases at J, with 8 bases in the middle.

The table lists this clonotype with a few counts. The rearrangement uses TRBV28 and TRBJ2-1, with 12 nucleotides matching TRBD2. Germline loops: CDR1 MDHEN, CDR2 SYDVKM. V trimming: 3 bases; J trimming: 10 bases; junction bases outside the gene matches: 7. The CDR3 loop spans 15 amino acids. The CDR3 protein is CASSFSLAGGYEQFF. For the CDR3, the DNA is TGTGCCAGCAGTTTCAGCCTAGCGGGGGGGTACGAGCAGTTCTTC.

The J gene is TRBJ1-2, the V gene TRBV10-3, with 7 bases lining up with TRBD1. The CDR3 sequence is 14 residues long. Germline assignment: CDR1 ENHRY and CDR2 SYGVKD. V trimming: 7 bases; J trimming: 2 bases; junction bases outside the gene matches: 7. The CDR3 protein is CAITAGGQNYGYTF. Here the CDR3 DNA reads TGTGCCATCACTGCAGGGGGACAGAACTATGGCTACACCTTC.

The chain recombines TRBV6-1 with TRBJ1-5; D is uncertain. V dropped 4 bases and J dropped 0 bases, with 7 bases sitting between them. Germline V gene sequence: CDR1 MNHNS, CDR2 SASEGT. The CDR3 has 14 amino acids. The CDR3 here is CASSANGSNQPQHF. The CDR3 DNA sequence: TGTGCCAGCAGTGCGAACGGTAGCAATCAGCCCCAGCATTTT.

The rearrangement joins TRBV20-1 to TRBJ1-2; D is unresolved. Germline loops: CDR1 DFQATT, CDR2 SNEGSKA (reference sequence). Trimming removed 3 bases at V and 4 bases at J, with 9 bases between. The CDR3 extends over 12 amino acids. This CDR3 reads CSARFELYGYTF. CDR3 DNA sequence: TGCAGTGCTAGGTTTGAACTCTATGGCTACACCTTC.

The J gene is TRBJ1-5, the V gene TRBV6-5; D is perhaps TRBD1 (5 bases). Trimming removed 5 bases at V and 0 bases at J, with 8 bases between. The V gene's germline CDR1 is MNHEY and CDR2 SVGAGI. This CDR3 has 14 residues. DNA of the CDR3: TGTGCCAGCAGTGACAGCCATAGCAATCAGCCCCAGCATTTT. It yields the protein CASSDSHSNQPQHF.

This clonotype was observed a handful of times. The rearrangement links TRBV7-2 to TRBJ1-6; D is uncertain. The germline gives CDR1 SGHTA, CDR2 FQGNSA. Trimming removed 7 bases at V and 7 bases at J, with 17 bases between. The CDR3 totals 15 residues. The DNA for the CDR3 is TGTGCCAGCACCTCCAGCCAAACCCTCAATTCACCCCTCCACTTT. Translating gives CASTSSQTLNSPLHF.